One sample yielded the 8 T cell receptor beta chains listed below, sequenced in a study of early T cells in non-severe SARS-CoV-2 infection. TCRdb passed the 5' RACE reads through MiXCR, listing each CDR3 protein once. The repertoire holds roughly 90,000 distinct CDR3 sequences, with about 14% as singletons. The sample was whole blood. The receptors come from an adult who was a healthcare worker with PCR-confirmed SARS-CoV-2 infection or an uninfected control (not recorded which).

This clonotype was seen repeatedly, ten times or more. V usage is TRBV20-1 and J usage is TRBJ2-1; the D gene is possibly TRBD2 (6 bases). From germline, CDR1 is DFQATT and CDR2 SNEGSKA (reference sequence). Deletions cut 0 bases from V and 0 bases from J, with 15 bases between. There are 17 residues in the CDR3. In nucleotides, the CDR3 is TGCAGTGCTAGAGAGGGGACTTCCTTTAGCTCCTACAATGAGCAGTTCTTC. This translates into CSAREGTSFSSYNEQFF.

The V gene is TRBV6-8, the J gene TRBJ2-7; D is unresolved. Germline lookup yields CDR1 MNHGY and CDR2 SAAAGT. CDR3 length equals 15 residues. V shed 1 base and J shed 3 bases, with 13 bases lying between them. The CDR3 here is CASSYFPGPYYEQYF. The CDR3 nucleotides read TGTGCCAGCAGTTACTTTCCGGGTCCATACTACGAGCAGTACTTC.

The CDR3 DNA sequence: TGTGCCAGCAGCTCCTCTGGGCGGGCAGATACGCAGTATTTT. Its translation is CASSSSGRADTQYF. V and J are TRBV7-9 and TRBJ2-3; possible D gene TRBD2, 5 bases. CDR3 length equals 14 residues. Trimming cost V 4 bases and J 4 bases, with 12 bases left between them. Germline V gives CDR1 SEHNR, CDR2 FQNEAQ (reference sequence).

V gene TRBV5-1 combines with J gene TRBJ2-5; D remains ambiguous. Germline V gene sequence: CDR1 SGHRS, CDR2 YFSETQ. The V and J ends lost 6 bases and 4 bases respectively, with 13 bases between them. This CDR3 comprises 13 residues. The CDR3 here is CASNSLPGETQYF. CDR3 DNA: TGCGCCAGCAACAGCCTCCCTGGAGAGACCCAGTACTTC. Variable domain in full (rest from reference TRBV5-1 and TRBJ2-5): KAGVTQTPRYLIKTRGQQVTLSCSPISGHRSVSWYQQTPGQGLQFLFEYFSETQRNKGNFPGRFSGRQFSNSRSEMNVSTLELGDSALYLCASNSLPGETQYFGPGTRLLVL.

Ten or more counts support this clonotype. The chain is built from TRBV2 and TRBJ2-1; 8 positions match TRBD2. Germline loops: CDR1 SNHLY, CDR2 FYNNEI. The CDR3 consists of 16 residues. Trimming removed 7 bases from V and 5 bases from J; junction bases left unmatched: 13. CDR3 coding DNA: TGTGCCAGCAACGGGGCATCCGGGACTAGTAACAATGAGCAGTTCTTC. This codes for CASNGASGTSNNEQFF.

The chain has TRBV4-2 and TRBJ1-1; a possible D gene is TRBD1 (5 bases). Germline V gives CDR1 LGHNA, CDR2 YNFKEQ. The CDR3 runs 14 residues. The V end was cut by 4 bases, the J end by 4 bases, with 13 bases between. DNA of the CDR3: TGTGCCAGCAGCCTAACGGGGCCGGGCACTGAAGCTTTCTTT. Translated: CASSLTGPGTEAFF.

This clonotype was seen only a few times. The CDR3 region is CASKKQGAVGNEQFF. DNA for the CDR3: TGTGCCAGCAAGAAACAGGGGGCGGTGGGGAATGAGCAGTTCTTC. V usage is TRBV2 and J usage is TRBJ2-1; the match to TRBD1 covers 9 bases. Germline V CDR1 and CDR2: SNHLY, FYNNEI. The CDR3 is 15 amino acids. Trimming took 7 bases from V and 7 from J; bases not matched to a gene: 11.

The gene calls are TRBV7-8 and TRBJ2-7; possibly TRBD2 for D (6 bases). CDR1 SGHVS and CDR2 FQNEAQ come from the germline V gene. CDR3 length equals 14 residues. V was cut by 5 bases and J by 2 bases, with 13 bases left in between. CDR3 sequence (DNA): TGTGCCAGCAGCCACTCGGAGGGAACCTACGAGCAGTACTTC. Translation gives CASSHSEGTYEQYF.